This T cell receptor (beta chain) was retrieved from a study of OX40 agonist ivuxolimab in advanced cancers. Clones were sequenced by immunoSEQ multiplex PCR, and TCRdb holds only the in-frame ones, with some missing. The sample carries around 94,000 clones, approximately 86% recorded once. The CDR3 runs 16 residues. Germline values: CDR1 MGHDK, CDR2 SYGVNS. V dropped 1 base and J dropped 3; count of bases not matched to a gene: 5. V and J are TRBV25-1 and TRBJ2-1; 8 bases are a match to TRBD2. This clonotype was sampled from an adult with an advanced solid tumor such as melanoma, head and neck, liver or kidney cancer. The sequencing here drew on CD4+ or CD8+ T cells sorted from blood, taken in a trial of the OX40 agonist ivuxolimab. The CDR3 bases are TGTGCCAGCAGTGAATGGAGGAGCGGGAGCTACAATGAGCAGTTCTTC. It yields the protein CASSEWRSGSYNEQFF.